Below, one T cell receptor (beta chain) is given with its context. This sample stems from a study of molecular identifiers for immune sequencing clone quantification. The CDR3 runs 15 residues. V dropped 0 bases and J dropped 0 bases, with 9 bases sitting between them. TCRdb analysed the PCR reads with MiXCR anew, one entry per CDR3 protein. The data contain some 65,000 distinct CDR3 sequences, about a fifth of them singletons. Using a CD8+CD4-CCR7+CD45RA+ phenotype, naive CD8 T cells were sorted. Sequences were obtained from naive CD8+ T cells from blood, with Jurkat cell RNA spiked in. The subset denotes: FACS-sorted CD8+CD4-CCR7+CD45RA+ naive T cells. The gene calls are TRBV12-3 or TRBV12-4 and TRBJ2-7; D remains unclear. The clonotype comes from a human donor in good health. Some libraries in this study had Jurkat cell RNA spiked in. The CDR3, as DNA: TGTGCCAGCAGTTTAGCGATCACGGTCTCCTACGAGCAGTACTTC. Translated: CASSLAITVSYEQYF.